This TCR beta chain was recovered during a study of Graves' ophthalmopathy and Graves' hyperthyroidism. Trimming stripped 3 bases from V and 6 bases from J, with 6 bases between. Germline CDR1 SNHLY, CDR2 FYNNEI. This CDR3 has 12 residues. Findings of the study overall: In predicting ophthalmopathy progression, the model reached about 69% sensitivity and under 75% specificity. Clonotypes were expanded in thyroid at above 0.001 frequency, and most also appeared in blood.

Scientists amplified the TCR beta CDR3 regions from RNA transcripts. HTBI-primed RT-PCR formed the first round, and a multiplex PCR formed the second. TCRdb called the multiplex PCR reads again in MiXCR, with one record for every CDR3 protein. This table has about 740,000 distinct CDR3 sequences, approximately 40% appearing once. This clonotype has ten or more counts. Antigen: not known. Someone took the PBMCs out of 10 ml of fresh peripheral blood. The TCR comes from an adult man with Graves' ophthalmopathy. Material for sequencing was peripheral blood. The rearrangement uses TRBV2 and TRBJ1-5; D is uncertain. CDR3 region: CASSDKGQPQHF. Written as DNA, the CDR3 is TGTGCCAGCAGTGATAAGGGTCAGCCCCAGCATTTT. The variable domain in full, with the rest retrieved from reference TRBV2 and TRBJ1-5, is EPEVTQTPSHQVTQMGQEVILRCVPISNHLYFYWYRQILGQKVEFLVSFYNNEISEKSEIFDDQFSVERPDGSNFTLKIRSTKLEDSAMYFCASSDKGQPQHFGDGTRLSIL.